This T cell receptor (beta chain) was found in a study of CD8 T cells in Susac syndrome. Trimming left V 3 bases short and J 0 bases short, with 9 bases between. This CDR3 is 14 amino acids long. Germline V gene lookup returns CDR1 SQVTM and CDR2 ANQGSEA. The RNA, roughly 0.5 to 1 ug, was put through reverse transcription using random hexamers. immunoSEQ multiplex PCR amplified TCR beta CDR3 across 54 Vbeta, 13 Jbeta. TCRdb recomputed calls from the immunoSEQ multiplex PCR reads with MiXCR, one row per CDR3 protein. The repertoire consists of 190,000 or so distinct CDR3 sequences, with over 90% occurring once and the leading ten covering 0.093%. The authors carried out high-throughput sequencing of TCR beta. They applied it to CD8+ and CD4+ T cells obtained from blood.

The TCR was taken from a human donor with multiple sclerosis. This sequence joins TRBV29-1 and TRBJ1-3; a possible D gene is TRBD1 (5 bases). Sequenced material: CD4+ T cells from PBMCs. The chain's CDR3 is CSVEQGYSGNTIYF. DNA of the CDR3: TGCAGCGTTGAGCAGGGTTACTCTGGAAACACCATATATTTT.